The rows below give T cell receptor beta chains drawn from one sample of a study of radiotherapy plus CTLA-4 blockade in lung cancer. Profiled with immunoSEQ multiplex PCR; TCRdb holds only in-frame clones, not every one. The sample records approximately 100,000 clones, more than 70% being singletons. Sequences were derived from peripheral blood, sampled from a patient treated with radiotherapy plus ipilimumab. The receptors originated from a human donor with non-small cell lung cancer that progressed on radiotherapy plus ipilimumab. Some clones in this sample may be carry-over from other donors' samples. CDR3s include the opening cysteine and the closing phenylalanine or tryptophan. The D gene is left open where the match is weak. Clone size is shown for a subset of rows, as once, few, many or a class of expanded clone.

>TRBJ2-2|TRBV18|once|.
TGTGCCAGCTCACCAGGGGCAAGGACCGCCGGGGAGCTGTTTTTT
CASSPGARTAGELFF
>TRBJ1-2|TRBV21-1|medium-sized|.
TGTGCCAGCAACCCGGGATCTCATGGCTACACCTTC
CASNPGSHGYTF
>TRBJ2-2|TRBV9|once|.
TGTGCCAGCAGCGTAGTTCAAGGTTCCACCGGGGAGCTGTTTTTT
CASSVVQGSTGELFF
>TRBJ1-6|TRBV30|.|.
TGTGCCTGGAGCCAAGGTGGGCTAAGCTCCTATAATTCACCCCTCCACTTT
CAWSQGGLSSYNSPLHF
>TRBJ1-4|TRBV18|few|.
TGTGCCAGCTCACCCCGGGCCCGGGCTAATGAAAAACTGTTTTTT
CASSPRARANEKLFF
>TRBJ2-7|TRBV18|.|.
TGTGCCAGCTCCGACACCTCTGGGTGGGGCGAGCAGTACTTC
CASSDTSGWGEQYF
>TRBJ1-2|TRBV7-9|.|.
TGTGCCAGCAGCTTAGCCGGTAGCTATGGCTACACCTTC
CASSLAGSYGYTF
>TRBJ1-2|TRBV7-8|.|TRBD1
TGTGCCAGCAGCTCCCGACAGGGTTATGGCTACACCTTC
CASSSRQGYGYTF
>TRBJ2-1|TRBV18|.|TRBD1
TGTGCCAGCTCATCGGGACAGGTCTACAATGAGCAGTTCTTC
CASSSGQVYNEQFF
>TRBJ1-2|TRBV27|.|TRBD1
TGTGCCAGCAGACCCGGGACAGTGGCGGGAATGGGCTACACCTTC
CASRPGTVAGMGYTF
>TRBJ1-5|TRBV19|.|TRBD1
TGTGCCAGTAGTTCCAAGCCGGGACAGGGTTATCAGCCCCAGCATTTT
CASSSKPGQGYQPQHF
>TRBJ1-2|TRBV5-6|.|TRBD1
TGTGCCAGCAGCTTGGGGGACAGGGGTTATGGCTACACCTTC
CASSLGDRGYGYTF
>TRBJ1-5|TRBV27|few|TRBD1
TGTGCCAGCATACCGGGACAGGGGACCTTTAGCAATCAGCCCCAGCATTTT
CASIPGQGTFSNQPQHF
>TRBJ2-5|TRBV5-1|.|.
TGCGCCAGCAGCCGGGAGAGGGTCGAGACCCAGTACTTC
CASSRERVETQYF
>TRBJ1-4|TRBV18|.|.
TGTGCCAGCTCACCCCAGGGGTGGGCTGAGGCTAATGAAAAACTGTTTTTT
CASSPQGWAEANEKLFF
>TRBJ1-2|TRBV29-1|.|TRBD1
TGCAGCGTCGCCGGGACAGGGGCCGCGGGCTATGGCTACACCTTC
CSVAGTGAAGYGYTF
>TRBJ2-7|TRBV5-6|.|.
TGTGCCAGCAGCTTGGGCGGGGTTGCTTCCTACGAGCAGTACTTC
CASSLGGVASYEQYF
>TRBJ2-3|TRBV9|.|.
TGTGCCAGCGGTCGATTAGGAGGAACTAGCACAGATACGCAGTATTTT
CASGRLGGTSTDTQYF
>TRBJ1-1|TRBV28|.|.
TGTGCCAGCAACAAACAGGGTACGGCTTTCTTT
CASNKQGTAFF
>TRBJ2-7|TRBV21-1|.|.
TGTGCCAATTCCGGGACAGAGTTTTCCTACGAGCAGTACTTC
CANSGTEFSYEQYF
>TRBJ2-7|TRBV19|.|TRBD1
TGTGCCAGTAGTCTCCGATCGCTTATCCGGGACAGGGGGAACTACGAGCAGTACTTC
CASSLRSLIRDRGNYEQYF
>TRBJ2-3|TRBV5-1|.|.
TGCGCCAGCAGCTTAAACGGGGGCATCCGATCAGATACGCAGTATTTT
CASSLNGGIRSDTQYF
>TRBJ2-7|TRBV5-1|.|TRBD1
TGCGCCAGCAGCCGACGACAGGGGTCATCAATTTCCTACGAGCAGTACTTC
CASSRRQGSSISYEQYF
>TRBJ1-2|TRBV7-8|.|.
TGTGCCAGCAGCCCAACCGGACGGGCAGCTAACTATGGCTACACCTTC
CASSPTGRAANYGYTF